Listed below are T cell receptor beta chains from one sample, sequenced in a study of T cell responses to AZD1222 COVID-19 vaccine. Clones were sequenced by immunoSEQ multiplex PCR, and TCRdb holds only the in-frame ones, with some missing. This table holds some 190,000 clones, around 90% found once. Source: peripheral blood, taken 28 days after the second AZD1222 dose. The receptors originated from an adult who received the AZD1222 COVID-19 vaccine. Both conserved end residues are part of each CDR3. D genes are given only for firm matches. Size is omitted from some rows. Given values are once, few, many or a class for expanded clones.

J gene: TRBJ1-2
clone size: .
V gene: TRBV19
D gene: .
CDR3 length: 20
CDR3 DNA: TGTGCCAGTAACCCGGGGGATTGGAGGGGAATAGGAACAGATAACTATGGCTACACCTTC
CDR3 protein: CASNPGDWRGIGTDNYGYTF

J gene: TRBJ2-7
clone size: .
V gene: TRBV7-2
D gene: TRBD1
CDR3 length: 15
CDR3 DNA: TGTGCCAGCAGCTCCCGGGACAGGGTTTTTTACGAGCAGTACTTC
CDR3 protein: CASSSRDRVFYEQYF

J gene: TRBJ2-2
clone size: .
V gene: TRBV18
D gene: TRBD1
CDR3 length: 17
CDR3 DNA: TGTGCCAGCTCACCCTCGCCGGGACAGGGTTTCCCCGGGGAGCTGTTTTTT
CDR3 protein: CASSPSPGQGFPGELFF

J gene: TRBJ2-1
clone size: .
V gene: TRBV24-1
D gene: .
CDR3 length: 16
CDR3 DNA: TGTGCCACCAGTGGCCTAAGACAGGTGTCCTACAATGAGCAGTTCTTC
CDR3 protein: CATSGLRQVSYNEQFF

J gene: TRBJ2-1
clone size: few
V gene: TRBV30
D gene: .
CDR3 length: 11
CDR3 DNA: TGTGCCTGGAACAGGGTCTATGAGCAGTTCTTC
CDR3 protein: CAWNRVYEQFF

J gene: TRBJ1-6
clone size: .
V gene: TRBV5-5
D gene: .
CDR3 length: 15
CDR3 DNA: TGTGCCAGCAGCCCCATCAGGTTGGATAAATCACCCCTCCACTTT
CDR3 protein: CASSPIRLDKSPLHF

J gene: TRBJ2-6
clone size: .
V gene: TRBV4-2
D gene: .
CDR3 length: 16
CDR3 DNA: TGTGCCAGCAGCCAAGATCGGCCTCCGGGGGCCAACGTCCTGACTTTC
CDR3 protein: CASSQDRPPGANVLTF

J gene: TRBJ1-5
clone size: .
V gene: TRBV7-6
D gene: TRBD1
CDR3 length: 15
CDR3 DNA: TGTGCCAGCAGCACGAGGACAGGGATAGATCAGCCCCAGCATTTT
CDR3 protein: CASSTRTGIDQPQHF

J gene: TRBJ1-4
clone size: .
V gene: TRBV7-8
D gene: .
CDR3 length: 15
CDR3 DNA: TGTGCCAGCAGCTTAGAGGGCAGGGGAAATGAAAAACTGTTTTTT
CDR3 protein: CASSLEGRGNEKLFF

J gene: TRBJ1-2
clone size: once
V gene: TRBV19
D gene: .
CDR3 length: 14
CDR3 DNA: TGTGCCAGTAGTCCGCAGAGAGGGGCCTATGGCTACACCTTC
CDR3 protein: CASSPQRGAYGYTF

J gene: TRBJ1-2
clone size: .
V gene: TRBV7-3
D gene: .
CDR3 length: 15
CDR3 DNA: TGTGCCAGCAGCAACCGACGGCCAGACAACTATGGCTACACCTTC
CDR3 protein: CASSNRRPDNYGYTF

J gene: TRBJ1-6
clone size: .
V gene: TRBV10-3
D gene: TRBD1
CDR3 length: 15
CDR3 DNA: TGTGCCATCAACGGACAGGGTATGAATAATTCACCCCTCCACTTT
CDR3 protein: CAINGQGMNNSPLHF

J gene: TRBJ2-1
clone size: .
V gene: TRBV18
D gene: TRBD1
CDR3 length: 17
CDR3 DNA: TGTGCCAGCTCACCACCGGTGCAGGGGGCGGGTAACAATGAGCAGTTCTTC
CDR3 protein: CASSPPVQGAGNNEQFF

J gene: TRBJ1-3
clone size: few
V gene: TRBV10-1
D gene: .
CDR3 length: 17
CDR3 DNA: TGCGCCAGCAGCGAATCTAGAGGGCTCTACTCTGGAAACACCATATATTTT
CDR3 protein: CASSESRGLYSGNTIYF

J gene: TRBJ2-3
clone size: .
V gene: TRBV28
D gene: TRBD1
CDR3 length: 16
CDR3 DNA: TGTGCCAGCAACCAGGGTCTCAGGGGGATTTCAGATACGCAGTATTTT
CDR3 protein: CASNQGLRGISDTQYF

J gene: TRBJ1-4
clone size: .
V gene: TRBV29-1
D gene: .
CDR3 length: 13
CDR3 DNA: TGCAGCGTTGCCGCGGGGGCTAATGAAAAACTGTTTTTT
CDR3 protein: CSVAAGANEKLFF

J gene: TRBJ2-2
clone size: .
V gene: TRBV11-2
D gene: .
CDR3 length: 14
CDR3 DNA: TGTGCCAGCAGCTTGGACCGCCGCACCGGGGAGCTGTTTTTT
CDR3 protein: CASSLDRRTGELFF

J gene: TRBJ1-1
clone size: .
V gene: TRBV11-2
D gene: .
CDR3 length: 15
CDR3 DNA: TGTGCCAGCAGCTTAGATCTGGGGGGGTTCACTGAAGCTTTCTTT
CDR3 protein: CASSLDLGGFTEAFF

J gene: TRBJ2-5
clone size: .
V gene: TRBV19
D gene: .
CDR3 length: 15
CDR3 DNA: TGTGCCAGTAGTATATCCGCCCGAGGAGTAGAGACCCAGTACTTC
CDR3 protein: CASSISARGVETQYF

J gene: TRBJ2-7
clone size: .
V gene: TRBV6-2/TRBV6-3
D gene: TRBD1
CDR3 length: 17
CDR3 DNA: TGTGCCAGCAGTTACGGGGCCCACAGGGGAAGCCCCTACGAGCAGTACTTC
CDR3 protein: CASSYGAHRGSPYEQYF

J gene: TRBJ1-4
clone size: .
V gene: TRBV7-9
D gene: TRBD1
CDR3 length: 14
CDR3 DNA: TGTGCCAGCAGCCCGGGGGGACAGGGTGAAAAACTGTTTTTT
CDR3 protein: CASSPGGQGEKLFF

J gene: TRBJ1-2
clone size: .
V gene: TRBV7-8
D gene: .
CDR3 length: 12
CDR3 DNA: TGTGCCAGCAGCTTAGCCGCCTATGGCTACACCTTC
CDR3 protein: CASSLAAYGYTF

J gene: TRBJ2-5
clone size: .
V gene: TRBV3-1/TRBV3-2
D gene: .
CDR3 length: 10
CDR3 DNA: TGTGCCAGCAGCCAAGAGACCCAGTACTTC
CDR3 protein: CASSQETQYF

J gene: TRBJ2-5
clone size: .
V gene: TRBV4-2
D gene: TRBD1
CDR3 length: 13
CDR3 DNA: TGTGCCAGCAGCCAGACAGGGGAAGAGACCCAGTACTTC
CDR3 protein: CASSQTGEETQYF

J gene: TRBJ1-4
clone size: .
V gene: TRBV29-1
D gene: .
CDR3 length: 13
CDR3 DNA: TGCAGCGTTGGCGGGATAGCTAATGAAAAACTGTTTTTT
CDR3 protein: CSVGGIANEKLFF

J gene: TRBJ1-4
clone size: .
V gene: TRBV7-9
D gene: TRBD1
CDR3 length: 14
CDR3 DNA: TGTGCCAGCGCAGTAGGGGGCGGGGATGAAAAACTGTTTTTT
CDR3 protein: CASAVGGGDEKLFF

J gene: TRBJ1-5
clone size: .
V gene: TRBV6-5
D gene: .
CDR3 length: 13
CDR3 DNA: TGTGCCAGCAACGTCAGGGGAAATCAGCCCCAGCATTTT
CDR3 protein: CASNVRGNQPQHF

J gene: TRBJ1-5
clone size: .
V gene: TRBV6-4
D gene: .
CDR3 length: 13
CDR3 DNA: TGTGCCAGCAGTGAGGAGGAAAGACAGCCCCAGCATTTT
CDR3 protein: CASSEEERQPQHF

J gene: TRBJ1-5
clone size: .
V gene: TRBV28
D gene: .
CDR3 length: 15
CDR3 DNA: TGTGCCAGCAGTTTACTTGGGGTCGGCAATCAGCCCCAGCATTTT
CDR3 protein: CASSLLGVGNQPQHF

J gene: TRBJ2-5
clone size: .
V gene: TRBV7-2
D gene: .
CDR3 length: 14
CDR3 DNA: TGTGCCAGCAGCCCGACTAGGGCGCTGGAGACCCAGTACTTC
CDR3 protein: CASSPTRALETQYF

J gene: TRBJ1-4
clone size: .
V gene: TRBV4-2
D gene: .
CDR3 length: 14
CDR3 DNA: TGTGCCAGCAGCCAAGCCCGAGATAATGAAAAACTGTTTTTT
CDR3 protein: CASSQARDNEKLFF

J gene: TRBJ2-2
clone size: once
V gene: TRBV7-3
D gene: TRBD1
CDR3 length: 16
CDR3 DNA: TGTGCCAGCAGCTCGGGACAGGGAGGGAAAACCGGGGAGCTGTTTTTT
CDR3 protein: CASSSGQGGKTGELFF

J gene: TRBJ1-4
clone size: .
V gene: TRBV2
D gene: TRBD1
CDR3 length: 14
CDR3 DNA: TGTGCCGGACAGGGGGCGCGAGCTAATGAAAAACTGTTTTTT
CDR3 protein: CAGQGARANEKLFF

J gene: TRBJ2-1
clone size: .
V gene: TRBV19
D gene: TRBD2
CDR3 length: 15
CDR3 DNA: TGTGCCAGTAGTAAACTAGCGGGAAACGCCTATGAGCAGTTCTTC
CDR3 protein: CASSKLAGNAYEQFF

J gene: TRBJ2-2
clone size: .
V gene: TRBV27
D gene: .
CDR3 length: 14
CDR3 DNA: TGTGCCAGCAGTTTATCGATTCTGGGGGGGGAGCTGTTTTTT
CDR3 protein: CASSLSILGGELFF

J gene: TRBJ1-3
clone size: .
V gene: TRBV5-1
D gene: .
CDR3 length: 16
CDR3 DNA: TGCGCCAGCAGCTTGGGGGACCTATCCTCTGGAAACACCATATATTTT
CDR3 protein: CASSLGDLSSGNTIYF

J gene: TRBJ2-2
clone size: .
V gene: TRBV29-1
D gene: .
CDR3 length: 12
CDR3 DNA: TGCAGCGTTGAAGGACCCACCGGGGAGCTGTTTTTT
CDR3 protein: CSVEGPTGELFF

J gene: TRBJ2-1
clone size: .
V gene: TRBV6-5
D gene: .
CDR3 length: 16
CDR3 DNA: TGTGCCAGCAGTTACTCGATAGGGGACCTCTACAATGAGCAGTTCTTC
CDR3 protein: CASSYSIGDLYNEQFF

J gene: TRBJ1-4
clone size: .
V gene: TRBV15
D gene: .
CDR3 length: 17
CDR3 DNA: TGTGCCACCAGCCCAAGAGCGTCGGGGGCAACTAATGAAAAACTGTTTTTT
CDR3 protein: CATSPRASGATNEKLFF

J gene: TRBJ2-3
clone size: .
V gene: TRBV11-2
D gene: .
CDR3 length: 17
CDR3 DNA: TGTGCCAGCAGCTTAGATCAAGAAATGGGCCTCACAGATACGCAGTATTTT
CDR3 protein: CASSLDQEMGLTDTQYF

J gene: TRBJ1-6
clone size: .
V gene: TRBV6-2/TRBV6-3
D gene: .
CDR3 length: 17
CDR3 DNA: TGTGCCAGCAGTTACCCCCTGAGACAGGTCCCTAATTCACCCCTCCACTTT
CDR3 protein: CASSYPLRQVPNSPLHF

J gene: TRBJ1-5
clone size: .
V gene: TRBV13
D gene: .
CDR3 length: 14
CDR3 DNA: TGTGCCAGCAGCTTCGGCGGTAGCAATCAGCCCCAGCATTTT
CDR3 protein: CASSFGGSNQPQHF

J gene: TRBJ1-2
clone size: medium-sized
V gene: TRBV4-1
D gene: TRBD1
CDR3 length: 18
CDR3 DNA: TGCGCCAGCAGCCAAAATGGGGACAGGGGGCTGAGAAACTATGGCTACACCTTC
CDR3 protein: CASSQNGDRGLRNYGYTF

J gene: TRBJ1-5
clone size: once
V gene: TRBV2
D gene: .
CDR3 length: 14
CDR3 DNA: TGTGCCAGCAATTTTTGGGGGAAGAGGGAGCCCCAGCATTTT
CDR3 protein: CASNFWGKREPQHF

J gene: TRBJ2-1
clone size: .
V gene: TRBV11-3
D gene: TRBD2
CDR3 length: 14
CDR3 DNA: TGTGCCAGCAGCCCCGGCGGGAGGTTAGGTGAGCAGTTCTTC
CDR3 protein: CASSPGGRLGEQFF

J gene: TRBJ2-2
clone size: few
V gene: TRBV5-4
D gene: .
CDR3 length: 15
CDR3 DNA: TGTGCCAGCAGCCGTAAGGGACCGAACACCGGGGAGCTGTTTTTT
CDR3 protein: CASSRKGPNTGELFF

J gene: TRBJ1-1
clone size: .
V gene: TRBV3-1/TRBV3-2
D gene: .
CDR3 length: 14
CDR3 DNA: TGTGCCAGCAGCCAAGATCGACACAACACTGAAGCTTTCTTT
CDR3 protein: CASSQDRHNTEAFF

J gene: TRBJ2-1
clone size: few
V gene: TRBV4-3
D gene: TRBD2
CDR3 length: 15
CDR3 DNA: TGCGCCAGCAGCCAACCTAGCGGGGGCTACAATGAGCAGTTCTTC
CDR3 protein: CASSQPSGGYNEQFF

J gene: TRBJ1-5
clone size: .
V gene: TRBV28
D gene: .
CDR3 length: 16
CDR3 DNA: TGTGCCAGCAGTTTACCGGGTCTGTATAGCAATCAGCCCCAGCATTTT
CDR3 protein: CASSLPGLYSNQPQHF

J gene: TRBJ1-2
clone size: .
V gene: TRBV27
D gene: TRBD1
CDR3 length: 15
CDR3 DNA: TGTGCCAGCAGTTTATCACCGACAGGGGGCCTCGGCTACACCTTC
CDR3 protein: CASSLSPTGGLGYTF

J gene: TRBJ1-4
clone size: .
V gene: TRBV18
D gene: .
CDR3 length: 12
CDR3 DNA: TGTGCCAGCTCAGGGACCCTCGAAAAACTGTTTTTT
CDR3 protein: CASSGTLEKLFF

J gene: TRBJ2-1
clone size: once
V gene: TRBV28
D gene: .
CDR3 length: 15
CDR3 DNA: TGTGCCAGCAGTTCCCCGGGGGCGCAGTACAATGAGCAGTTCTTC
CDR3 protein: CASSSPGAQYNEQFF

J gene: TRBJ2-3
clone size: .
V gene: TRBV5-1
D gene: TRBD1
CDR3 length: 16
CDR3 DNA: TGCGCCAGCAGCTTGGGAGCAGGGGGCGCACCAGATACGCAGTATTTT
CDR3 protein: CASSLGAGGAPDTQYF

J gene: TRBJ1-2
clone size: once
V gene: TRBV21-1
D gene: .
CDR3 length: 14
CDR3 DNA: TGTGCCAGCAGCCCCGGTGTTAGAACCTATGGCTACACCTTC
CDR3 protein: CASSPGVRTYGYTF

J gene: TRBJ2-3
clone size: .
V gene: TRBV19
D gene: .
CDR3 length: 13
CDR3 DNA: TGTGCCAGTAGTGAGGGGGGCACAGATACGCAGTATTTT
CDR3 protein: CASSEGGTDTQYF

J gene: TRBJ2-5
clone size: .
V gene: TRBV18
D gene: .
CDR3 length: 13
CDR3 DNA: TGTGCCAGCTCACCCCAAGCACAAGAGACCCAGTACTTC
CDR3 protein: CASSPQAQETQYF

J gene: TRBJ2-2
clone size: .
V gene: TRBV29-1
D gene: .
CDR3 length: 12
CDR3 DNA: TGCAGCGTTGAGTCAGCGGTCGGGGAGCTGTTTTTT
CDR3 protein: CSVESAVGELFF

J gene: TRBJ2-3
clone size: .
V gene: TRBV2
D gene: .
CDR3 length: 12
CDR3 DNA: TGTGCCAGCAGTCTTTCCACAGATACGCAGTATTTT
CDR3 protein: CASSLSTDTQYF